These 8 T cell receptor beta chains were all obtained from the same sample, sequenced in a study of immune evolution from preneoplasia to lung adenocarcinoma (dated by TCRdb to about 2021). Libraries were constructed by the immunoSEQ multiplex PCR assay. TCRdb took over this immuneACCESS table, retaining in-frame rearrangements with V and J assigned. Such tables are incomplete; in checked studies, under half of the missing clones stem from an unresolved V gene, and the remainder is unexplained. This sample is represented by over 5,000 clones; 86% of them were singletons. The ten largest make up about 3% of the sample. What was sequenced was FFPE invasive lung adenocarcinoma tissue. Taken with the paper, the label for cell subset or site translates to: frankly invasive lung adenocarcinoma (ADC). The receptor set was obtained from a person aged 50-70 years with lung adenocarcinoma.

As regards this clone: The identical CDR3 is also encoded by other nucleotide sequences in the sample. V is TRBV29-1 and J is TRBJ2-1; D is unclear. Germline assignment: CDR1 SQVTM and CDR2 ANQGSEA. This CDR3 is built from 16 residues. Trimming shortened V by 0 bases and J by 0 bases, and 12 bases separated the two germline ends. The CDR3 loop reads CSVEDPGRSSYNEQFF. The CDR3 coding sequence is TGCAGCGTTGAAGATCCCGGGCGAAGCTCCTACAATGAGCAGTTCTTC.

Only one count was recorded for this clone. This CDR3 is also generated by other DNA sequences in the sample. V and J are TRBV15 and TRBJ1-3; a weak D match, TRBD1 (6 bases). The V end was cut by 4 bases, the J end by 4 bases, with 14 bases between. The CDR3 has 15 residues. Germline V lookup: CDR1 LNHNV, CDR2 YYDKDF (reference sequence). The CDR3 DNA reads TGTGCCACCAGCACACCGACAGGCCGGGGAAACACCATATATTTT. Translated: CATSTPTGRGNTIYF.

The chain joins TRBV12-1 to TRBJ1-1; the table's D call TRBD1 went unverified against the DNA. TRBV12-1 represents a pseudogene. The CDR3 is 15 residues long. The CDR3 loop is CASSLQGARDTEAFF. The CDR3 nucleotides read TGTGCCAGCAGCTTACAGGGGGCTAGGGACACTGAAGCTTTCTTT.

The rearrangement uses TRBV28 and TRBJ2-7; perhaps TRBD1 as D (5 bases). Germline V gives CDR1 MDHEN, CDR2 SYDVKM. V lost 2 bases, J lost 2 bases, and 10 bases lay in between. This CDR3 is 14 amino acids long. CDR3 coding DNA: TGTGCCAGCAGTTTACATGCAGGGACCTACGAGCAGTACTTC. The encoded protein is CASSLHAGTYEQYF.

The rearrangement links TRBV14 to TRBJ2-3, with 8 bases matching TRBD2. With 6 bases clipped from V and 2 bases from J, the junction kept 7 bases outside the gene matches. The CDR3 runs 15 residues. Germline CDR1 is SGHDN and CDR2 is FVKESK. CDR3 nucleotide sequence: TGTGCCAGCAGTCGCGCGGGACTAGTCACAGATACGCAGTATTTT. Protein product: CASSRAGLVTDTQYF.

This chain joins TRBV11-2 and TRBJ2-7; D is unresolved. Germline-derived CDR1 and CDR2 are SGHAT and FQNNGV. V lost 3 bases to trimming and J lost 1 base, with 13 bases between them. The CDR3 runs 15 residues. The CDR3 nucleotides are TGTGCCAGCAGCTTGCTTTCGGAGACTTCCTACGAGCAGTACTTC. As protein: CASSLLSETSYEQYF.

This chain joins TRBV30 and TRBJ1-2; D unresolved. Germline CDR1 is GTSNPN and CDR2 is SVGIG (reference sequence). The V and J ends lost 0 bases and 2 bases respectively, with 7 bases between them. This CDR3 is 13 amino acids long. CDR3 nucleotide sequence: TGTGCCTGGAGTGTGTCGGCAAACTATGGCTACACCTTC. This encodes CAWSVSANYGYTF.

The CDR3 reads CAWSQPQGVGINEQFF. CDR3 bases: TGTGCCTGGAGTCAGCCACAGGGGGTAGGAATAAATGAGCAGTTCTTC. The chain uses TRBV30 and TRBJ2-1, with 8 bases fitting TRBD1. J was trimmed by 7 bases and V by 2 bases; bases with no gene match: 13. Germline CDR1 GTSNPN, CDR2 SVGIG (reference sequence). The CDR3 consists of 16 residues.